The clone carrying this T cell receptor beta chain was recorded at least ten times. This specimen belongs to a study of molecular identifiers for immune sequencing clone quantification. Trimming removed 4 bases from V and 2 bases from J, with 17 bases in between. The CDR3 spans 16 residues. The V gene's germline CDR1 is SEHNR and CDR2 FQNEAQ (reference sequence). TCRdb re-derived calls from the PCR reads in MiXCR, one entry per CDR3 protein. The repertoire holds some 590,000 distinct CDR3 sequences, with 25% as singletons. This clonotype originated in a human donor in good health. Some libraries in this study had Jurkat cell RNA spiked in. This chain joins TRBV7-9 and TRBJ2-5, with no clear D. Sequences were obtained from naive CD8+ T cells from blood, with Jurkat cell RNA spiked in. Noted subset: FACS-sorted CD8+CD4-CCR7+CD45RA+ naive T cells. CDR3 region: CASSWIGSHTQETQYF. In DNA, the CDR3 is TGTGCCAGCAGCTGGATAGGGTCCCATACACAAGAGACCCAGTACTTC.